The 13 T cell receptor beta chains in this list originate from one sample, sequenced in a study of regulatory T cells in long-lasting Graves disease. Arm-PCR of CDR3 regions and iRepertoire HTBI primers were used to build TCR beta libraries. TCRdb recomputed calls from the multiplex PCR reads with MiXCR, one row per CDR3 protein. The top ten hold about 10% of the sample, which has about 200,000 distinct CDR3 sequences, roughly 19% seen once. Stated time point: newly diagnosed GD, antithyroid drugs for less than 3 months. TCR sequences were obtained from RNA taken from PBMCs. These data also formed part of another study, on T cells in Graves' hyperthyroidism and ophthalmopathy.

The specimen comprised peripheral blood mononuclear cells (PBMCs), sampled at new diagnosis, from a patient treated with antithyroid drugs. These receptors originate from a woman in her twenties or thirties with Graves disease.

This clonotype was picked up many times. The chain couples TRBV6-2 or TRBV6-3 to TRBJ2-7, with 11 nucleotides matching TRBD1. Per the germline V gene, CDR1 is MNHEY and CDR2 is SVGEGT. The CDR3 spans 14 residues. After removal of 10 bases from V and 3 bases from J, the junction contained 8 bases not matched to a gene. CDR3 DNA: TGTGCCACGCAAGCCGGGACAGGGGGCTACGAGCAGTACTTC. It translates to CATQAGTGGYEQYF.

In its sample, this clonotype was seen many times. The chain couples TRBV19 to TRBJ2-4, with 8 nucleotides matching TRBD2. The germline V gene encodes CDR1 LNHDA and CDR2 SQIVND (reference sequence). The CDR3 has 17 amino acids. Germline trimming cut 8 bases from V and 0 bases from J; bases unmatched to any gene: 12. Here the CDR3 reads CASRSREGPLAKNIQYF. For the CDR3, the DNA is TGTGCCAGTCGGTCCCGGGAGGGACCCTTAGCCAAAAACATTCAGTACTTC.

In this sample, this clonotype turned up many times. The V and J genes are TRBV20-1 and TRBJ1-2; 10 positions agree with TRBD1. V lost 2 bases, J lost 6 bases, and 6 bases stayed unmatched. The CDR3 runs 14 residues. Germline assignment: CDR1 DFQATT and CDR2 SNEGSKA (reference sequence). CDR3 residues: CSARHRTGGNGYTF. CDR3 bases: TGCAGTGCTAGACATCGGACAGGGGGTAATGGCTACACCTTC.

On this clonotype itself: A read error is likely here: a far larger clone is one base away. V is TRBV12-3 or TRBV12-4 and J is TRBJ1-1; D ambiguous. V was clipped by 5 bases and J by 6 bases, with 13 bases between them. This CDR3 is 13 amino acids long. The CDR3, as DNA: TGTGCCAGCAGTGAGTCTGGAGACCCTGAAGCTTTCTTT. Protein sequence: CASSESGDPEAFF.

This clonotype was recorded a few times. The chain uses TRBV18 and TRBJ1-5, with D hard to call. V was cut by 8 bases and J by 4 bases, with 18 bases left in between. The length of the CDR3 is 15 residues. The germline CDR1 and CDR2 sequences are KGHSH and LQKENI. CDR3: CASHPGVGGNQPQHF. Here the CDR3 DNA reads TGTGCCAGCCACCCCGGGGTGGGTGGGAATCAGCCCCAGCATTTT. Full variable domain (missing parts from reference TRBV18 and TRBJ1-5): NAGVMQNPRHLVRRRGQEARLRCSPMKGHSHVYWYRQLPEEGLKFMVYLQKENIIDESGMPKERFSAEFPKEGPSILRIQQVVRGDSAAYFCASHPGVGGNQPQHFGDGTRLSIL.

V usage is TRBV28 and J usage is TRBJ1-1; the match to TRBD1 covers 8 bases. The CDR3 length is 13 residues. V lost 5 bases and J lost 4; bases outside the gene matches: 3. The germline CDR1 and CDR2 sequences are MDHEN and SYDVKM. DNA of the CDR3: TGTGCCAGCAGTGACAGGGGACCCACTGAAGCTTTCTTT. Translated, it gives CASSDRGPTEAFF.

This clonotype occurred many times. This chain joins TRBV12-3 or TRBV12-4 and TRBJ2-2; perhaps TRBD1 as D (6 bases). The V gene lost 5 bases and the J gene lost 3 bases, with 19 bases spanning the gap. This CDR3 has 17 amino acids. The CDR3 region is CASSDSQGLGDTGELFF. In DNA form, the CDR3 reads TGTGCCAGCAGTGACTCACAGGGTTTGGGAGACACCGGGGAGCTGTTTTTT.

This clonotype was counted many times. The chain combines TRBV6-1 with TRBJ2-5; tentatively, D is TRBD2 (6 bases). Trimming left V 8 bases short and J 7 bases short, with 14 bases between. CDR3 length: 12 residues. The germline gives CDR1 MNHNS, CDR2 SASEGT. CDR3 region: CASRTRDGTQYF. The CDR3 nucleotides are TGTGCCAGCCGGACGCGGGACGGGACCCAGTACTTC.

The sample holds many counts of this clonotype. This chain uses TRBV27 with TRBJ2-7; 8 positions agree with TRBD2. CDR3 length: 15 residues. CDR1 is MNHEY and CDR2 is SMNVEV in the germline V gene (reference sequence). The trim removed 3 bases at V and 1 base at J, leaving 5 bases unmatched. For the CDR3, the DNA is TGTGCCAGCAGTTTTAGCGGGATACGTTCCTACGAGCAGTACTTC. Amino acids: CASSFSGIRSYEQYF.

This clonotype was recorded at least ten times. The chain couples TRBV20-1 to TRBJ1-3; 7 bases fit TRBD1. CDR3 length equals 14 residues. Germline V lookup: CDR1 DFQATT, CDR2 SNEGSKA (reference sequence). With 3 bases clipped from V and 4 bases from J, the junction kept 6 bases outside the gene matches. CDR3 DNA sequence: TGCAGTGCTAGGGAGACAGGGATCGGAAACACCATATATTTT. Its protein product is CSARETGIGNTIYF.

This clonotype was seen repeatedly, ten times or more. The CDR3: CASSSSRRHQTQYF. The CDR3 nucleotides are TGTGCCAGTAGCAGCTCTAGGCGACATCAGACCCAGTACTTC. This rearrangement joins TRBV19 to TRBJ2-5, with D unresolved. V lost 6 bases and J 6 bases, leaving 17 bases between the germline ends. This CDR3 is built from 14 residues. Germline assignment: CDR1 LNHDA and CDR2 SQIVND (reference sequence).

This clonotype came up many times. The V gene is TRBV10-3, the J gene TRBJ2-7, with 8 bases fitting TRBD2. Germline CDR1 reads ENHRY; CDR2 reads SYGVKD. The CDR3 has 17 amino acids. J was trimmed by 6 bases and V by 3 bases; bases with no gene match: 16. CDR3 residues: CAISDPGGPYILGEQYF. DNA for the CDR3: TGTGCCATCAGTGATCCGGGAGGGCCATACATTCTGGGCGAGCAGTACTTC.

For this clonotype: A read error may be the cause here, since a much bigger clone is one base away. The J gene is TRBJ2-3, the V gene TRBV20-1; tentative D call: TRBD1 (6 bases). The length of the CDR3 is 12 residues. V shed 5 bases and J shed 5 bases, with 11 bases lying between them. Looked up from germline, CDR1 is DFQATT and CDR2 is SNEGSKA (reference sequence). The CDR3, as DNA: TGCAGTGCTCATACAGGGATAGATACGCAGTATTTT. Amino acids: CSAHTGIDTQYF.